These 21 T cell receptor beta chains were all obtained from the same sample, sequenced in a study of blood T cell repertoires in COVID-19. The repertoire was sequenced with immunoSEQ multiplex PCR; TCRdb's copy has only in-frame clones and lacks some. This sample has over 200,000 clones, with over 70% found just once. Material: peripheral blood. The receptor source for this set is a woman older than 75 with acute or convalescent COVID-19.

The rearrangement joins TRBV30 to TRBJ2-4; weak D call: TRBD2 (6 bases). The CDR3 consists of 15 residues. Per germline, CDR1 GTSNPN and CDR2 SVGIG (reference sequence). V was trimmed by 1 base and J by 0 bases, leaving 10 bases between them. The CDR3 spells CAWSGRDGAKNIQYF. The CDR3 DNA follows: TGTGCCTGGAGTGGGAGGGATGGAGCCAAAAACATTCAGTACTTC.

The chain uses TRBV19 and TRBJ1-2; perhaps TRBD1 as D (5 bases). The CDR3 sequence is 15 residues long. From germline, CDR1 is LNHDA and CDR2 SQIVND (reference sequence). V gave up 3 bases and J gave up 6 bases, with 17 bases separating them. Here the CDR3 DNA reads TGTGCCAGTAGTATCCAGGGCAGTTGGTCCCATGGCTACACCTTC. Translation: CASSIQGSWSHGYTF.

CDR3 DNA: TGTGCCAGCAGCAGGGACAGGTTTACTACTGAAGCTTTCTTT. Protein sequence: CASSRDRFTTEAFF. The chain carries TRBV7-9 and TRBJ1-1, with 8 bases identical to TRBD1. Germline CDR1 is SEHNR and CDR2 is FQNEAQ (reference sequence). J was trimmed by 5 bases and V by 5 bases; bases with no gene match: 7. This CDR3 is 14 amino acids long.

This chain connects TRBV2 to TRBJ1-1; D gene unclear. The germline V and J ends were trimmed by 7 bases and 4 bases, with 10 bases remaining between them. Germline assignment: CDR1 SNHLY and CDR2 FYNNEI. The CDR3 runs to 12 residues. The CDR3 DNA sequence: TGTGCCAGCACATCGGGGTCCACTGAAGCTTTCTTT. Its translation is CASTSGSTEAFF.

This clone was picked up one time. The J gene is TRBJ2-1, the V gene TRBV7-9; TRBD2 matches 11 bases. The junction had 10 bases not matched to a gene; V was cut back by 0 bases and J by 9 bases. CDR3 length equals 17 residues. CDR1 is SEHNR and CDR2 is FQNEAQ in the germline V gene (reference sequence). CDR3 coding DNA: TGTGCCAGCAGCTTAGCGCGTGGACTAGCGGGCGAGGGTGAGCAGTTCTTC. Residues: CASSLARGLAGEGEQFF.

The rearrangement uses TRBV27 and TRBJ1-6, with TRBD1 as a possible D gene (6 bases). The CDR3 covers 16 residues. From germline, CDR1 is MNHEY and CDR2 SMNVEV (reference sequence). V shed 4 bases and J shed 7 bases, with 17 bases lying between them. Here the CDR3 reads CASSSFSDRRNSPLHF. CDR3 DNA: TGTGCCAGCAGTTCCTTCTCCGACAGGAGGAATTCACCCCTCCACTTT.

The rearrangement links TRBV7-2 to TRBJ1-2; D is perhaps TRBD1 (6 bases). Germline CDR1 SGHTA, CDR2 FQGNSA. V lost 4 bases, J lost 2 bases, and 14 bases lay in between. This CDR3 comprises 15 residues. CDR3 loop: CASSSQGLTNYGYTF. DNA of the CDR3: TGTGCCAGCAGCTCACAGGGTTTAACGAACTATGGCTACACCTTC.

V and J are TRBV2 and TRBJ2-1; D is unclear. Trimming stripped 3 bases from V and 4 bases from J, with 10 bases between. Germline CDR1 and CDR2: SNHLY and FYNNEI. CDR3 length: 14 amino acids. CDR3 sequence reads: CASSDHAGYNEQFF. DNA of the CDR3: TGTGCCAGCAGTGATCACGCAGGTTACAATGAGCAGTTCTTC.

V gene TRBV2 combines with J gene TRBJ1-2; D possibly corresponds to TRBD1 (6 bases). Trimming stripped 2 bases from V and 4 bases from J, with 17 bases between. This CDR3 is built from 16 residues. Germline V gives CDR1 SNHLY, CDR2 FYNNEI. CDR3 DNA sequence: TGTGCCAGCAGTGAAAGAGGGGGAGTTGTTGGCTATGGCTACACCTTC. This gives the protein CASSERGGVVGYGYTF.

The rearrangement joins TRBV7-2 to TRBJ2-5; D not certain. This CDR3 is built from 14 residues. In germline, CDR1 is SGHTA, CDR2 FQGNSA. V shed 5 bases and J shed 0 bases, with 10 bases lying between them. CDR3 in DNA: TGTGCCAGCAGCGCTCAGAAGTACCAAGAGACCCAGTACTTC. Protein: CASSAQKYQETQYF.

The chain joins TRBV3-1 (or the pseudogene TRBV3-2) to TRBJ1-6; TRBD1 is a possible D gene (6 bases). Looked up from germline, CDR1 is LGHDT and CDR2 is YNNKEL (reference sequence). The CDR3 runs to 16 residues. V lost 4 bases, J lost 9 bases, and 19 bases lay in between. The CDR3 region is CASSRLQGPAVSPLHF. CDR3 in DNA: TGTGCCAGCAGCCGCCTACAGGGACCGGCGGTTTCACCCCTCCACTTT.

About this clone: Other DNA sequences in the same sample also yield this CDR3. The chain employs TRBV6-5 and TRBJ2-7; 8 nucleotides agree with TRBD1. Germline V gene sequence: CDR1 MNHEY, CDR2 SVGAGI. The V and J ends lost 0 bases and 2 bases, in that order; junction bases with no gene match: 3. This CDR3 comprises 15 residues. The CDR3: CASSYSDRGPYEQYF. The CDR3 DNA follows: TGTGCCAGCAGTTACTCAGACAGGGGCCCCTACGAGCAGTACTTC.

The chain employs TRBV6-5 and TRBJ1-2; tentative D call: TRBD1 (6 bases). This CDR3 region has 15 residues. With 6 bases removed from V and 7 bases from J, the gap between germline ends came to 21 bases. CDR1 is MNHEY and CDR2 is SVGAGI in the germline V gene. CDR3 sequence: CASSTAGVGLLGYTF. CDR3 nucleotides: TGTGCCAGCAGCACGGCAGGGGTCGGGCTGCTTGGCTACACCTTC.

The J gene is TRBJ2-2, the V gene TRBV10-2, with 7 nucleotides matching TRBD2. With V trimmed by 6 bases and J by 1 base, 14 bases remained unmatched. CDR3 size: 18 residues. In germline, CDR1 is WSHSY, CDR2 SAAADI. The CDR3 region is CASSPGRWEGKNTGELFF. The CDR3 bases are TGCGCCAGCAGCCCGGGAAGGTGGGAGGGAAAGAACACCGGGGAGCTGTTTTTT.

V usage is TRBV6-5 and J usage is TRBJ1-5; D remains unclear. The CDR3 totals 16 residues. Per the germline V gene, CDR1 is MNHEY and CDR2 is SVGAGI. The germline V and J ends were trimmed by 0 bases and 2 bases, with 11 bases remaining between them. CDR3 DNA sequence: TGTGCCAGCAGTTACTCTCGGCCAGGCCGCAATCAGCCCCAGCATTTT. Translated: CASSYSRPGRNQPQHF.

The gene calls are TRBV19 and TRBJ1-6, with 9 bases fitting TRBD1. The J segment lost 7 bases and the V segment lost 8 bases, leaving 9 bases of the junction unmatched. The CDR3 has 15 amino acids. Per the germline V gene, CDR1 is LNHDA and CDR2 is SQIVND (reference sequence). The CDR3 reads CASQQGASPNSPLHF. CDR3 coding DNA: TGTGCCAGTCAACAGGGGGCCTCCCCAAATTCACCCCTCCACTTT.

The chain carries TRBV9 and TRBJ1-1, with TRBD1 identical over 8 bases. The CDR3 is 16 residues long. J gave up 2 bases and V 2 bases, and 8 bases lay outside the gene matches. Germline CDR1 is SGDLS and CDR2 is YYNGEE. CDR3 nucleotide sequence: TGTGCCAGCAGCGTTGGTGTGGGACAGGCTAACACTGAAGCTTTCTTT. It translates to CASSVGVGQANTEAFF. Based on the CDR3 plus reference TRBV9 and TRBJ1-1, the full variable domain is DSGVTQTPKHLITATGQRVTLRCSPRSGDLSVYWYQQSLDQGLQFLIQYYNGEERAKGNILERFSAQQFPDLHSELNLSSLELGDSALYFCASSVGVGQANTEAFFGQGTRLTVV.

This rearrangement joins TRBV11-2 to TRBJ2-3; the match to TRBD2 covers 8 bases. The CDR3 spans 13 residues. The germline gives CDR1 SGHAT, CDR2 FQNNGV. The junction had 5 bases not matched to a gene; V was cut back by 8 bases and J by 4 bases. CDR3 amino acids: CASGLAGADTQYF. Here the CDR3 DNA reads TGTGCCAGCGGACTAGCTGGCGCAGATACGCAGTATTTT.

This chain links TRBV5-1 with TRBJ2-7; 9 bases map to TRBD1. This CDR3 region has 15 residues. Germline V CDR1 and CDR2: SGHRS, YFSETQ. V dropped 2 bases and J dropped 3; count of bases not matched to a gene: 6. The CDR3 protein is CASSFGGTGNYEQYF. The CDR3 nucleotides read TGCGCCAGCAGCTTTGGAGGGACAGGGAACTACGAGCAGTACTTC.

Here the CDR3 reads CASSKLSGTVMNTEAFF. For the CDR3, the DNA is TGTGCCAGTAGTAAACTCTCCGGGACAGTAATGAACACTGAAGCTTTCTTT. The genes are TRBV19 and TRBJ1-1; TRBD1 matches at 7 bases. Germline CDR1 and CDR2: LNHDA and SQIVND (reference sequence). The CDR3 is made up of 17 amino acids. V was clipped by 4 bases and J by 0 bases; unmatched bases: 11. The variable domain in full, with the rest retrieved from reference TRBV19 and TRBJ1-1, is DGGITQSPKYLFRKEGQNVTLSCEQNLNHDAMYWYRQDPGQGLRLIYYSQIVNDFQKGDIAEGYSVSREKKESFPLTVTSAQKNPTAFYLCASSKLSGTVMNTEAFFGQGTRLTVV.

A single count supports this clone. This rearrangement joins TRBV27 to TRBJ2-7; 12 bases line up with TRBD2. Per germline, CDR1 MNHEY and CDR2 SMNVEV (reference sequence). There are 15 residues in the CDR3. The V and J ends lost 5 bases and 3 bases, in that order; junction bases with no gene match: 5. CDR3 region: CASSPRLAGDYEQYF. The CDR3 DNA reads TGTGCCAGCAGTCCGAGACTAGCGGGAGACTACGAGCAGTACTTC.